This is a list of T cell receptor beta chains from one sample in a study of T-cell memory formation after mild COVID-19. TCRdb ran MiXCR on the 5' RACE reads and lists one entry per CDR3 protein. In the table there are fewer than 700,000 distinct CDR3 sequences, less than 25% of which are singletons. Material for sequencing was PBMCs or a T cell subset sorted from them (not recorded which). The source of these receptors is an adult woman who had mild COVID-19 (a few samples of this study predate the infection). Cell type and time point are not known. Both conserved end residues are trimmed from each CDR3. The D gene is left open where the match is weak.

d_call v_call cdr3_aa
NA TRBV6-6 ASSYAQQGTEAF
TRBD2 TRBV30 AWRGLAVTGELF
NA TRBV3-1 ASSQPGVEDTQY
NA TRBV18 ASSPAIGSSGANVLT
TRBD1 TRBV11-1 ASSLRGWGQGGENEQF
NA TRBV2 ASYVSTDTQY
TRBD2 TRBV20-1 SARDPSGRDHEQF
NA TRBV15 ATSRDRGISNYGYT
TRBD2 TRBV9 ASSPWAGAGREQF
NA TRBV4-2 ASSQGTEYEQY
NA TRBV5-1 ASSSGQRVNTEAF
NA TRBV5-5 ASSLRGDMRGHEQY
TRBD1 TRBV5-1 ASSGGQGITEAF
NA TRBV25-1 ASSELKEGPWLTFSEQF
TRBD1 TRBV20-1 SAGDRPTNYGYT
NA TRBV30 AWTRGAYNEQF
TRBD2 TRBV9 ASSLRLAGYGADTQY
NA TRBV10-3 AISEPGLFQETQY
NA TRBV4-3 ASSQHRGNTIY
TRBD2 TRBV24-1 ATSDWTSAFHNEQF
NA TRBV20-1 SARDRMGRGGTGELF
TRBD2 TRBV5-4 ASSWVAGDRETQY
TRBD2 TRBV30 AWGGTSGRSYEQY
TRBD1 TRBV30 AWGGKGQGRTEAF
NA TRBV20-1 SADPGANYGYT
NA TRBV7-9 ASSYAFSGNTIY
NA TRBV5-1 ASSLFPGDTGELF
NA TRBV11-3 ASSALTGNGYT